These 7 T cell receptor beta chains originate from one sample sequenced in a study of shared clonotypes between healthy human individuals. The protocol was immunoSEQ multiplex PCR, while the TCRdb copy is restricted to in-frame clones and leaves out a portion. The data show approximately 1.9 million clones, with 90% to 95% seen just once and roughly 1.7% held by the top ten. Naive CD8 cells were CD45RO-negative, positively selected for CCR7, excluding terminally differentiated effector memory CD45RA+ cells. The sequenced material came from naive CD8+ T cells from PBMCs. These receptors originate from a young man in good health. Some clones in this sample may be carry-over from other donors' samples.

The chain couples TRBV19 to TRBJ1-3; D is unclear. V shed 4 bases and J shed 9 bases, with 7 bases lying between them. The germline CDR1 and CDR2 sequences are LNHDA and SQIVND (reference sequence). The CDR3 has 11 residues. The CDR3 region has the DNA TGTGCCAGTAGTAAGGAGGGCACCATATATTTT. It translates to CASSKEGTIYF.

The chain joins TRBV19 to TRBJ2-7; D ambiguous. The germline gives CDR1 LNHDA, CDR2 SQIVND (reference sequence). The CDR3 spans 16 residues. V was shortened by 5 bases and J by 6 bases, with 23 bases between the two germline ends. The CDR3 here is CASSSDTGWESGEQYF. The CDR3, as DNA: TGTGCCAGTAGTTCCGACACCGGGTGGGAATCCGGCGAGCAGTACTTC.

This clone was seen just once. This chain links TRBV13 with TRBJ1-3, with D unresolved. Germline-derived CDR1 and CDR2 are PRHDT and FYEKMQ (reference sequence). This CDR3 region has 14 residues. Trimming removed 4 bases from V and 2 bases from J, with 9 bases in between. As DNA, the CDR3 is TGTGCCAGCAGCTACCTGGGAGCTGGAAACACCATATATTTT. It yields the protein CASSYLGAGNTIYF.

This clone was detected only once. The chain links TRBV19 to TRBJ2-7, with D unresolved. CDR3 length: 13 amino acids. V was shortened by 3 bases and J by 6 bases, with 12 bases between the two germline ends. Germline V gene sequence: CDR1 LNHDA, CDR2 SQIVND (reference sequence). The CDR3 DNA reads as TGTGCCAGTAGTATCCGAGGACCTTCCGAGCAGTACTTC. Its translation is CASSIRGPSEQYF.

This clone has more than one count but fewer than ten. The V call is TRBV29-1, the J call TRBJ1-1; 9 bases match TRBD1. There are 14 residues in the CDR3. CDR1 SQVTM and CDR2 ANQGSEA come from the germline V gene. V shed 8 bases, J shed 1 base, and the junction held 8 bases outside the gene matches. CDR3 amino acids: CSSPGTGWNTEAFF. The CDR3 DNA follows: TGCAGCTCCCCCGGGACAGGGTGGAACACTGAAGCTTTCTTT.

This clone came up once. This chain uses TRBV7-8 with TRBJ2-1, with a tentative D call TRBD2 (5 bases). Germline assignment: CDR1 SGHVS and CDR2 FQNEAQ. The CDR3 spans 17 residues. Trimming pared 0 bases from V and 1 base from J, leaving 13 bases between. The CDR3 reads CASSLAPSSPSYNEQFF. The CDR3 DNA follows: TGTGCCAGCAGCTTAGCCCCTTCTAGCCCGTCCTACAATGAGCAGTTCTTC.

V gene TRBV6-1 combines with J gene TRBJ2-7; the D gene is possibly TRBD2 (5 bases). V was cut by 2 bases and J by 3 bases, with 14 bases left in between. In germline, CDR1 is MNHNS, CDR2 SASEGT. CDR3 length: 15 amino acids. The chain's CDR3 is CASSEYGGSLYEQYF. CDR3 in DNA: TGTGCCAGCAGTGAATATGGTGGGAGTCTCTACGAGCAGTACTTC.